This passage covers 15 T cell receptor beta chains from one sample sequenced in a study of T-cell memory formation after mild COVID-19. MiXCR, run by TCRdb on the 5' RACE reads, gives a single entry per CDR3 protein. Of 350,000 to 500,000 distinct CDR3 sequences listed, under 20% were seen once; the top ten hold about 22%. Sequencing was performed on PBMCs or a T cell subset sorted from them (not recorded which). All receptors come from a man aged 18 to 29 who had mild COVID-19 (a few samples of this study predate the infection). Cell type and time point are not known.

This clonotype appeared a few times. The chain uses TRBV7-2 and TRBJ2-1; D is undetermined. The V and J ends lost 5 bases and 0 bases respectively, with 11 bases between them. From germline, CDR1 is SGHTA and CDR2 FQGNSA. The CDR3 totals 15 residues. The CDR3 DNA reads TGTGCCAGCAGCCGAGACCAGAACTCCTACAATGAGCAGTTCTTC. It codes for CASSRDQNSYNEQFF. Full variable domain (remainder filled in from reference TRBV7-2 and TRBJ2-1): GAGVSQSPSNKVTEKGKDVELRCDPISGHTALYWYRQSLGQGLEFLIYFQGNSAPDKSGLPSDRFSAERTGGSVSTLTIQRTQQEDSAVYLCASSRDQNSYNEQFFGPGTRLTVL.

CDR3 sequence: CASGGEPGGEKLFF. CDR3 sequence (DNA): TGTGCCAGCGGGGGGGAACCTGGGGGTGAAAAACTGTTTTTT. V and J are TRBV7-3 and TRBJ1-4; D perhaps matches TRBD1 (5 bases). The germline gives CDR1 SGHTA, CDR2 FQGTGA. This CDR3 has 14 amino acids. Trimming removed 8 bases at V and 7 bases at J, with 17 bases between.

This clonotype came up a few times. CDR3 residues: CASSLGARAYEQYF. For the CDR3, the DNA is TGTGCCAGCAGCTTAGGCGCCCGAGCCTACGAGCAGTACTTC. The chain combines TRBV7-2 with TRBJ2-7; the D is unclear. The germline gives CDR1 SGHTA, CDR2 FQGNSA. The V gene lost 1 base and the J gene lost 2 bases, with 9 bases spanning the gap. The CDR3 consists of 14 residues.

The DNA of the CDR3 is TGTGCCAGCAGCCAAAGGGGCCTGGGAGATACGCAGTATTTT. As protein: CASSQRGLGDTQYF. This chain joins TRBV3-1 and TRBJ2-3; a weak D match, TRBD1 (5 bases). The V end lost 2 bases, the J end lost 5 bases, and 11 bases lay between the germline ends. CDR3 length equals 14 residues. Germline CDR1 reads LGHDT; CDR2 reads YNNKEL (reference sequence).

This clonotype was found a few times. The chain uses TRBV6-5 and TRBJ2-7; D possibly corresponds to TRBD1 (6 bases). Germline V gene data show CDR1 as MNHEY and CDR2 as SVGAGI. This CDR3 is built from 14 residues. The germline V and J ends were trimmed by 6 bases and 1 base, with 13 bases remaining between them. The CDR3 sequence is CASSPGQQSYEQYV. Written as DNA, the CDR3 is TGTGCCAGCAGCCCCGGACAGCAATCCTACGAGCAGTACGTC.

The chain has TRBV28 and TRBJ2-5; D gene uncertain. The J call is in doubt because the DNA end fits TRBJ2-7 better. CDR1 is MDHEN, CDR2 SYDVKM, per germline. There are 15 residues in the CDR3. CDR3 sequence: CASSLRPAVVGEQYF. The CDR3, as DNA: TGTGCCAGCAGTTTAAGACCGGCAGTGGTGGGCGAGCAGTACTTC.

The chain recombines TRBV20-1 with TRBJ2-7; 10 bases match TRBD1. The junction had 12 bases not matched to a gene; V was cut back by 1 base and J by 3 bases. Germline V lookup: CDR1 DFQATT, CDR2 SNEGSKA (reference sequence). The length of the CDR3 is 17 residues. Here the CDR3 DNA reads TGCAGTGCTAGAGGGTTGACAGGGGGCACGGGAGTCTACGAGCAGTACTTC. Amino acids: CSARGLTGGTGVYEQYF.

The J gene is TRBJ2-3, the V gene TRBV7-9; 7 nucleotides align to TRBD1. The CDR3 is made up of 16 amino acids. The junction had 7 bases not matched to a gene; V was cut back by 4 bases and J by 0 bases. Per the germline V gene, CDR1 is SEHNR and CDR2 is FQNEAQ (reference sequence). The CDR3 protein is CASSWDLTGSTDTQYF. The CDR3 region has the DNA TGTGCCAGCAGCTGGGACCTGACAGGGAGCACAGATACGCAGTATTTT. Full variable domain (rest looked up from reference TRBV7-9 and TRBJ2-3): DTGVSQNPRHKITKRGQNVTFRCDPISEHNRLYWYRQTLGQGPEFLTYFQNEAQLEKSRLLSDRFSAERPKGSFSTLEIQRTEQGDSAMYLCASSWDLTGSTDTQYFGPGTRLTVL.

This clonotype was seen a handful of times. The chain has TRBV20-1 and TRBJ2-3; possibly TRBD2 for D (6 bases). V was pared by 6 bases and J by 5 bases, with 21 bases between. CDR3 length equals 15 residues. Per the germline V gene, CDR1 is DFQATT and CDR2 is SNEGSKA (reference sequence). CDR3 residues: CSARVGGVGGDTQYF. The CDR3 DNA follows: TGCAGTGCCAGGGTCGGAGGGGTCGGGGGAGATACGCAGTATTTT.

This chain joins TRBV29-1 and TRBJ1-1; the match to TRBD1 covers 7 bases. CDR3 length equals 12 residues. V lost 7 bases, J lost 5 bases, and 7 bases stayed unmatched. Germline assignment: CDR1 SQVTM and CDR2 ANQGSEA. This chain's CDR3 is CSANRGKTEAFF. Written as DNA, the CDR3 is TGCAGCGCAAACAGGGGAAAGACTGAAGCTTTCTTT.

This clonotype was seen repeatedly, ten times or more. The chain recombines TRBV5-6 with TRBJ2-4; possible D gene TRBD1, 6 bases. This CDR3 has 16 residues. Deletions cut 1 base from V and 1 base from J, with 12 bases between. Germline CDR1 reads SGHDT; CDR2 reads YYEEEE. CDR3 residues: CASSLSGDGAKNIQYF. The CDR3, as DNA: TGTGCCAGCAGCTTGTCAGGGGACGGGGCCAAAAACATTCAGTACTTC.

The J gene is TRBJ2-5, the V gene TRBV7-6, with no clear D. Trimming shortened V by 2 bases and J by 0 bases, and 13 bases separated the two germline ends. The CDR3 is made up of 16 amino acids. CDR1 SGHVS and CDR2 FNYEAQ come from the germline V gene. CDR3 region: CASSLSVTQYQETQYF. The CDR3 coding sequence is TGTGCCAGCAGCTTATCCGTAACTCAGTACCAAGAGACCCAGTACTTC.

This clonotype was counted only a few times. V usage is TRBV11-2 and J usage is TRBJ2-2, with TRBD2 as a possible D gene (5 bases). V lost 0 bases and J 6 bases, leaving 14 bases between the germline ends. Germline V lookup: CDR1 SGHAT, CDR2 FQNNGV. The CDR3 runs to 16 residues. The CDR3 sequence: CASSLDFGRGSGELFF. The DNA for the CDR3 is TGTGCCAGCAGCTTAGATTTCGGTCGCGGGTCCGGGGAGCTGTTTTTT.

V gene TRBV12-3 or TRBV12-4 combines with J gene TRBJ1-1, with no clear D. V lost 6 bases and J 0 bases, leaving 8 bases between the germline ends. The CDR3 covers 13 residues. CDR3 DNA sequence: TGTGCCAGCAGACCTAGATTGAACACTGAAGCTTTCTTT. Residues: CASRPRLNTEAFF.

CDR3 region: CASSQPIARTGNTIYF. As DNA, the CDR3 is TGCGCCAGCAGCCAACCAATCGCCCGTACTGGAAACACCATATATTTT. The chain recombines TRBV4-1 with TRBJ1-3; D is ambiguous. Deletions cut 2 bases from V and 2 bases from J, with 13 bases between. The germline gives CDR1 MGHRA, CDR2 YSYEKL. The CDR3 runs 16 residues.